Presented here are 8 T cell receptor beta chains from one specimen sequenced in a study of cytomegalovirus exposure and HLA in healthy donors. The PCR used 60 Vbeta and 13 Jbeta primers. Measured with immunoSEQ multiplex PCR; TCRdb has only the in-frame clones, and not every one. The sample contains approximately 170,000 clones, 71% of which appear only once. The source material was PBMCs. The source is a girl between 10 and 17 years old in good health and CMV-seronegative.

The rearrangement links TRBV6-1 to TRBJ2-7; 7 bases match TRBD2. Germline V gene sequence: CDR1 MNHNS, CDR2 SASEGT. The CDR3 covers 15 residues. J lost 5 bases, V lost 1 base, and 8 bases had no gene match. CDR3 region: CASSEVAGSGNEQYF. In DNA, the CDR3 is TGTGCCAGCAGTGAAGTGGCAGGGAGCGGGAACGAGCAGTACTTC.

The chain recombines TRBV5-8 with TRBJ1-2; 9 nucleotides match TRBD1. The CDR3 length is 14 residues. Germline V lookup: CDR1 SGHTS, CDR2 YDEGEE. The trim removed 4 bases at V and 8 bases at J, leaving 9 bases unmatched. CDR3 amino acids: CASSPGTGKEGYTF. The CDR3 DNA is TGTGCCAGCAGCCCCGGGACAGGGAAGGAGGGCTACACCTTC.

This clone was found once. The chain links TRBV6-5 to TRBJ1-2; TRBD1 might be the D (5 bases). V was shortened by 6 bases and J by 2 bases, with 10 bases between the two germline ends. CDR3 length: 13 residues. Per the germline V gene, CDR1 is MNHEY and CDR2 is SVGAGI. The CDR3 DNA reads as TGTGCCAGCAGAGAGACAGCGAACTATGGCTACACCTTC. Its translation is CASRETANYGYTF.

To note about this clone: An end of the junction does not agree with germline; a read error may underlie this. The V gene is TRBV7-7, the J gene TRBJ2-1, with D tentatively TRBD1 (5 bases). The germline V gene has CDR1 SSHAT and CDR2 FNYEAQ (reference sequence). The CDR3 has 17 amino acids. The CDR3 DNA reads as TGTGCTAGCAGCTTATTCCTCAGGGTCTGGTCCTACAATGGGCAGTTCTTC. Translated, it gives CASSLFLRVWSYNGQFF.

J is TRBJ1-5 and V is TRBV30, with D possibly TRBD1 on 6 matching bases. Looked up from germline, CDR1 is GTSNPN and CDR2 is SVGIG (reference sequence). Trimming stripped 5 bases from V and 3 bases from J, with 11 bases between. There are 13 residues in the CDR3. CDR3 sequence reads: CAWSDRNNQPQHF. The CDR3 region has the DNA TGTGCCTGGTCTGACAGGAACAATCAGCCCCAGCATTTT.

This clone showed up just a few times. J is TRBJ1-1 and V is TRBV9; 9 bases line up with TRBD1. The CDR3 covers 18 residues. V lost 0 bases, J lost 1 base, and 10 bases stayed unmatched. Germline loops: CDR1 SGDLS, CDR2 YYNGEE. As DNA, the CDR3 is TGTGCCAGCAGCGTAGCAGACGCTCGGACAGGGGAGAACACTGAAGCTTTCTTT. Translating it yields CASSVADARTGENTEAFF.

This clone has a single count. The genes are TRBV5-6 and TRBJ1-3; no clear D. Trimming cost V 0 bases and J 0 bases, with 4 bases left between them. The CDR3 totals 14 residues. Germline CDR1 reads SGHDT; CDR2 reads YYEEEE. CDR3 nucleotide sequence: TGTGCCAGCAGCTTGGACAGCTCTGGAAACACCATATATTTT. It is translated as CASSLDSSGNTIYF.

J is TRBJ1-2 and V is TRBV4-1; 7 bases align to TRBD1. V lost 4 bases to trimming and J lost 2 bases; unmatched junction nucleotides: 13. The CDR3 totals 17 residues. Germline values: CDR1 MGHRA, CDR2 YSYEKL. CDR3 bases: TGCGCCAGCAGCCCTCCCGGGACAGAACAGGCCAACTATGGCTACACCTTC. Translation gives CASSPPGTEQANYGYTF.